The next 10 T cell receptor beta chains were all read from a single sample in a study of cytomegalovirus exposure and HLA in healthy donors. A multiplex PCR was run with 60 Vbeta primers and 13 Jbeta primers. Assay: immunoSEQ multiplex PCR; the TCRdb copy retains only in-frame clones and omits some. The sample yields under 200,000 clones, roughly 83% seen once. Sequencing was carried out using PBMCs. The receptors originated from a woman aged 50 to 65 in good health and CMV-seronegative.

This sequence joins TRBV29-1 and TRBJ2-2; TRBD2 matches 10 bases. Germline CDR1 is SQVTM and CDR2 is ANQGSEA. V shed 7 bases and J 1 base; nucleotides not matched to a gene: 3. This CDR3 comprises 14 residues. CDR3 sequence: CSAWTSGNTGELFF. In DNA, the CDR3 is TGCAGCGCTTGGACTAGCGGGAACACCGGGGAGCTGTTTTTT.

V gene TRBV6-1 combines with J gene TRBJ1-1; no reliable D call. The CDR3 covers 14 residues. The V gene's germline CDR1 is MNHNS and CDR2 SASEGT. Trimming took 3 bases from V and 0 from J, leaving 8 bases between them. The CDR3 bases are TGTGCCAGCAGTGAGGGCTGGGTGAACACTGAAGCTTTCTTT. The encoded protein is CASSEGWVNTEAFF.

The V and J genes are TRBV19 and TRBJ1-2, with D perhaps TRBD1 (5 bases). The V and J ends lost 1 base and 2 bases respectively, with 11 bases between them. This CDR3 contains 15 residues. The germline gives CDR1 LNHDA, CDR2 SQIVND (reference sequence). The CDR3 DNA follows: TGTGCCAGTAGTATAGGAATGGGGGGAAACTATGGCTACACCTTC. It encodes CASSIGMGGNYGYTF.

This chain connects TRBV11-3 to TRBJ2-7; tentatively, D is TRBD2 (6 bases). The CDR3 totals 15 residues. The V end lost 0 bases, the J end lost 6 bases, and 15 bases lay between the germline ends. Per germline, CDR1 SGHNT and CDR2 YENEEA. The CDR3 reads CASSLDGFGGSEQYF. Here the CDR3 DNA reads TGTGCCAGCAGCTTAGACGGCTTTGGGGGGTCCGAGCAGTACTTC.

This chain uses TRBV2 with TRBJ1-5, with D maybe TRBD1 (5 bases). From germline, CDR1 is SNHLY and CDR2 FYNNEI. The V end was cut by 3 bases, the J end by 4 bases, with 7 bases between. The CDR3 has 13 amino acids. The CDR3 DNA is TGTGCCAGCAGTGACAGGGAAAATCAGCCCCAGCATTTT. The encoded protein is CASSDRENQPQHF.

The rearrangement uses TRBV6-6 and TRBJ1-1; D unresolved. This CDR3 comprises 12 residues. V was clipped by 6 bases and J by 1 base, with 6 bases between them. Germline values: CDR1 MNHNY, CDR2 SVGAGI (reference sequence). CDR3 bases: TGTGCCAGCAGAATCCAGAACACTGAAGCTTTCTTT. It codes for CASRIQNTEAFF.

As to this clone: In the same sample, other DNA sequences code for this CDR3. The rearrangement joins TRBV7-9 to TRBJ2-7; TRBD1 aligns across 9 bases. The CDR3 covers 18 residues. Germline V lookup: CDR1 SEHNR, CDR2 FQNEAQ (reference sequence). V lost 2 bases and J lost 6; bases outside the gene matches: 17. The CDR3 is CASSLSIGPGQGTSEQYF. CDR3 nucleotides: TGTGCCAGCAGCTTAAGTATCGGTCCGGGACAGGGAACAAGCGAGCAGTACTTC. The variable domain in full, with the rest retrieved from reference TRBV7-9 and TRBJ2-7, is DTGVSQNPRHKITKRGQNVTFRCDPISEHNRLYWYRQTLGQGPEFLTYFQNEAQLEKSRLLSDRFSAERPKGSFSTLEIQRTEQGDSAMYLCASSLSIGPGQGTSEQYFGPGTRLTVT.

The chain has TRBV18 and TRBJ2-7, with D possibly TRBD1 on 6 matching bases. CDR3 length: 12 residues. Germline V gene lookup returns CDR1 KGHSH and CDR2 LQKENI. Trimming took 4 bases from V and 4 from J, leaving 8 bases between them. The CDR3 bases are TGTGCCAGCTCACAGGACAGATACGAGCAGTACTTC. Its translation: CASSQDRYEQYF.

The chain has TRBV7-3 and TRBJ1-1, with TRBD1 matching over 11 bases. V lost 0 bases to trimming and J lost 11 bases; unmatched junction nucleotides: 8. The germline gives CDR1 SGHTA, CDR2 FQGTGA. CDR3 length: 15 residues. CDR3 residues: CASSLTHGQGAIAFF. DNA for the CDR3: TGTGCCAGCAGCTTAACCCATGGACAGGGGGCGATTGCTTTCTTT. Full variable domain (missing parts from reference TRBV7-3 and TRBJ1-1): GAGVSQTPSNKVTEKGKYVELRCDPISGHTALYWYRQSLGQGPEFLIYFQGTGAADDSGLPNDRFFAVRPEGSVSTLKIQRTERGDSAVYLCASSLTHGQGAIAFFGQGTRLTVV.

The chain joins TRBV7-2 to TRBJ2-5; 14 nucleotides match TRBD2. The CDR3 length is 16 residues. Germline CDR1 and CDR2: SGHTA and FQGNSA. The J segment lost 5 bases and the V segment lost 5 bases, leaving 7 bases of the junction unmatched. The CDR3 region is CASSKGTSGSMETQYF. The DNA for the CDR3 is TGTGCCAGCAGCAAAGGGACTAGCGGGAGCATGGAGACCCAGTACTTC.